This T cell receptor beta chain was sequenced for a study of post-analysis software for immune sequencing data. Whole-study context: There were relapsing-remitting, secondary progressive and progressive-relapsing multiple sclerosis among the disease courses included. General study findings and limits: Controls had lower frequencies than patients of about 5 TRBV segments, which included TRBV5-6, TRBV5-1 and TRBV20-1. Same-batch preparations were strongly co-clustered by F measure. When compared against controls, multiple sclerosis patients showed significantly lower normalized Chao1 diversity.

Unique molecular identifiers had been added to the TCR beta cDNA libraries. Each batch of roughly 1 to 10 million T cells produced a few hundred thousand cDNA molecules. TCRdb re-analysed the PCR reads in MiXCR, keeping a single row per CDR3 protein. Here the sample spans just over 250,000 distinct CDR3 sequences, approximately 34% being singletons. The CDR3 has 14 residues. Per the germline V gene, CDR1 is LNHDA and CDR2 is SQIVND (reference sequence). V lost 3 bases and J 0 bases, leaving 9 bases between the germline ends. Only a few counts were recorded for this clonotype. The antigen remains unidentified.

Sequencing used blood. This clonotype was obtained from a girl between 5 and 17 years old with multiple sclerosis. The chain is built from TRBV19 and TRBJ2-7; no firm D call. CDR3 protein: CASSIDSPSYEQYF. The CDR3 DNA sequence: TGTGCCAGTAGTATTGACTCTCCCTCCTACGAGCAGTACTTC.